What follows are 32 T cell receptor beta chains derived from one specimen sequenced in a study of cytomegalovirus exposure and HLA in healthy donors. Primers for the PCR totalled 60 Vbeta and 13 Jbeta. Measured with immunoSEQ multiplex PCR; TCRdb has only the in-frame clones, and not every one. The data hold some 150,000 clones, with 55% to 75% observed a single time. Sequencing was carried out using PBMCs. These receptors came from a woman aged 55-75 years in good health and CMV-seropositive.

The chain employs TRBV5-1 and TRBJ2-3; no clear D gene. Trimming stripped 0 bases from V and 2 bases from J, with 7 bases between. The CDR3 has 14 residues. The germline CDR1 and CDR2 sequences are SGHRS and YFSETQ. For the CDR3, the DNA is TGCGCCAGCAGCTTGGCTAGGAACACAGATACGCAGTATTTT. Protein sequence: CASSLARNTDTQYF.

The genes are TRBV2 and TRBJ1-5; D may be TRBD1 (5 bases). Between the trimmed V and J ends, which lost 8 bases and 6 bases, there was a span of 17 bases. The CDR3 is 14 amino acids. Germline V gene sequence: CDR1 SNHLY, CDR2 FYNNEI. The CDR3 sequence: CASWAGYSGQPQHF. CDR3 DNA sequence: TGTGCCAGCTGGGCAGGGTATTCGGGTCAGCCCCAGCATTTT.

The chain joins TRBV10-3 to TRBJ2-2; the D gene is possibly TRBD1 (6 bases). Germline CDR1 and CDR2: ENHRY and SYGVKD. V lost 7 bases, J lost 3 bases, and 12 bases lay in between. There are 14 residues in the CDR3. The CDR3 region is CAINQGPDTGELFF. CDR3 nucleotides: TGTGCCATCAACCAGGGGCCCGACACCGGGGAGCTGTTTTTT.

There are a few counts of this clone. The chain links TRBV4-3 to TRBJ2-7, with a tentative D call TRBD2 (6 bases). The V and J ends lost 3 bases and 1 base respectively, with 16 bases between them. The CDR3 consists of 16 residues. CDR1 and CDR2 from the germline V gene are LGHNA and YSLEER. The chain's CDR3 is CASSQIWEDHSYEQYF. The DNA of the CDR3 is TGCGCCAGCAGCCAGATCTGGGAGGACCATTCCTACGAGCAGTACTTC.

This clone appeared a few times. V is TRBV9 and J is TRBJ2-7, with 13 bases fitting TRBD2. This CDR3 is 15 amino acids long. V trimming: 4 bases; J trimming: 5 bases; junction bases outside the gene matches: 6. CDR1 SGDLS and CDR2 YYNGEE come from the germline V gene. This chain's CDR3 is CASSTGLAGSHEQYF. CDR3 sequence (DNA): TGTGCCAGCAGCACGGGACTAGCGGGATCCCACGAGCAGTACTTC.

The V call is TRBV10-1, the J call TRBJ2-1; no reliable D call. The CDR3 is made up of 15 amino acids. V lost 0 bases to trimming and J lost 3 bases, with 9 bases between them. Looked up from germline, CDR1 is WNHNN and CDR2 is SYGVQD (reference sequence). The CDR3 loop is CASSESPSLYNEQFF. The CDR3 DNA follows: TGCGCCAGCAGTGAGTCTCCTTCCCTCTACAATGAGCAGTTCTTC.

The V and J genes are TRBV20-1 and TRBJ2-1; no firm D call. Trimming cost V 0 bases and J 9 bases, with 6 bases left between them. Germline values: CDR1 DFQATT, CDR2 SNEGSKA (reference sequence). The CDR3 has 11 residues. The CDR3 here is CSARDGREQFF. Written as DNA, the CDR3 is TGCAGTGCTAGAGATGGCCGTGAGCAGTTCTTC.

V gene TRBV19 combines with J gene TRBJ2-7; D is perhaps TRBD1 (5 bases). Germline loops: CDR1 LNHDA, CDR2 SQIVND (reference sequence). V shed 4 bases and J shed 3 bases, with 13 bases lying between them. This CDR3 region has 14 residues. DNA of the CDR3: TGTGCCAGTAGTACGACAGAGTTACGCTACGAGCAGTACTTC. It yields the protein CASSTTELRYEQYF.

This sequence joins TRBV5-4 and TRBJ1-2, with 8 positions matching TRBD1. The CDR3 consists of 14 residues. The germline V gene encodes CDR1 SGHNT and CDR2 YYREEE (reference sequence). J lost 3 bases, V lost 5 bases, and 6 bases had no gene match. CDR3 loop: CASSLQGADYGYTF. The CDR3 nucleotides are TGTGCCAGCAGTCTCCAGGGGGCCGACTATGGCTACACCTTC.

Here the CDR3 reads CASSPDSIETQYF. The CDR3 region has the DNA TGTGCCAGCTCCCCGGACTCGATAGAGACCCAGTACTTC. J is TRBJ2-5 and V is TRBV18, with D possibly being TRBD2 (5 bases). This CDR3 contains 13 residues. Germline CDR1 reads KGHSH; CDR2 reads LQKENI. The V and J ends lost 6 bases and 4 bases respectively, with 12 bases between them.

This chain connects TRBV5-6 to TRBJ2-1; TRBD2 matches at 9 bases. This CDR3 region has 16 residues. Trimming took 4 bases from V and 5 from J; bases not matched to a gene: 10. Germline V gene lookup returns CDR1 SGHDT and CDR2 YYEEEE. Here the CDR3 DNA reads TGTGCCAGCAGCCATAGACTCGCTAGCGGGAACAATGAGCAGTTCTTC. Protein sequence: CASSHRLASGNNEQFF.

V gene TRBV28 combines with J gene TRBJ1-5; D possibly corresponds to TRBD1 (5 bases). From germline, CDR1 is MDHEN and CDR2 SYDVKM. The CDR3 runs to 17 residues. Trimming shortened V by 3 bases and J by 2 bases, and 17 bases separated the two germline ends. The CDR3 reads CASSLPTVDYGNQPQHF. The CDR3 nucleotides read TGTGCCAGCAGTTTGCCGACAGTAGATTATGGCAATCAGCCCCAGCATTTT.

The gene calls are TRBV5-1 and TRBJ2-7, with TRBD2 matching over 11 bases. V was clipped by 2 bases and J by 4 bases; unmatched bases: 5. The CDR3 contains 15 residues. Per the germline V gene, CDR1 is SGHRS and CDR2 is YFSETQ. The CDR3 coding sequence is TGCGCCAGCAGCTTAATAGCGGGAGGGCCTTACGAGCAGTACTTC. Translating gives CASSLIAGGPYEQYF.

This chain links TRBV28 with TRBJ2-7; D is perhaps TRBD2 (5 bases). This CDR3 is 12 amino acids long. Germline values: CDR1 MDHEN, CDR2 SYDVKM. Deletions cut 5 bases from V and 6 bases from J, with 11 bases between. In nucleotides, the CDR3 is TGTGCCAGCAGTACACTAGTTTCCGAGCAGTACTTC. Protein: CASSTLVSEQYF. The complete variable domain, with remaining parts taken from reference TRBV28 and TRBJ2-7, reads DVKVTQSSRYLVKRTGEKVFLECVQDMDHENMFWYRQDPGLGLRLIYFSYDVKMKEKGDIPEGYSVSREKKERFSLILESASTNQTSMYLCASSTLVSEQYFGPGTRLTVT.

The chain couples TRBV7-9 to TRBJ2-1; D uncertain. In germline, CDR1 is SEHNR, CDR2 FQNEAQ (reference sequence). CDR3 length: 14 residues. Trimming left V 3 bases short and J 6 bases short, with 12 bases between. Here the CDR3 DNA reads TGTGCCAGCAGCTTGGAGTCTGTAACCAATGAGCAGTTCTTC. It translates to CASSLESVTNEQFF.

As to this clone: The same CDR3 is also encoded by other DNA sequences in this sample. V and J are TRBV9 and TRBJ2-1; 15 bases align to TRBD2. The CDR3 has 14 residues. The V segment lost 7 bases and the J segment 7 bases; nucleotides outside the gene matches: 3. Looked up from germline, CDR1 is SGDLS and CDR2 is YYNGEE. For the CDR3, the DNA is TGTGCCAGCGGACTAGCGGGAGGGGAAAATGAGCAGTTCTTC. Translated, it gives CASGLAGGENEQFF.

The chain is built from TRBV21-1 and TRBJ1-3; TRBD1 is the table's D call and was not checked against the DNA. TRBV21-1 counts as a pseudogene. The CDR3 runs 13 residues. This CDR3 reads CANLQGPGNTIYF. The DNA for the CDR3 is TGTGCCAACCTACAGGGACCTGGAAACACCATATATTTT.

This chain joins TRBV30 and TRBJ2-5; weak D call: TRBD2 (6 bases). Germline CDR1 reads GTSNPN; CDR2 reads SVGIG (reference sequence). The ends were cut back, 4 bases at V and 3 bases at J, with 12 bases in the middle. The CDR3 has 13 residues. As DNA, the CDR3 is TGTGCCTGGACTCTTACGGGAGAAGAGACCCAGTACTTC. This codes for CAWTLTGEETQYF.

The chain couples TRBV4-3 to TRBJ1-5; 8 bases are shared with TRBD1. Germline loops: CDR1 LGHNA, CDR2 YSLEER. V shed 4 bases and J 1 base; nucleotides not matched to a gene: 3. The length of the CDR3 is 15 residues. CDR3 in amino acids: CASSPDRESNQPQHF. The CDR3 DNA reads as TGCGCCAGCAGCCCGGACAGGGAGAGCAATCAGCCCCAGCATTTT.

The gene calls are TRBV11-2 and TRBJ2-7; 7 nucleotides agree with TRBD2. The CDR3 length is 15 residues. The V gene end was trimmed by 5 bases and the J gene end by 4 bases; junction bases not matched to a gene: 11. Germline CDR1 and CDR2: SGHAT and FQNNGV. The CDR3: CASSPTLAVSYEQYF. In DNA form, the CDR3 reads TGTGCCAGCAGCCCGACCCTAGCGGTTTCTTACGAGCAGTACTTC.

The chain combines TRBV2 with TRBJ1-5; 9 positions agree with TRBD1. The CDR3 extends over 15 amino acids. V gave up 6 bases and J gave up 6 bases; unmatched junction bases: 9. CDR1 is SNHLY and CDR2 is FYNNEI in the germline V gene. In DNA, the CDR3 is TGTGCCAGCAGCGAACAAGGGACAGGGTTTCAGCCCCAGCATTTT. Translating gives CASSEQGTGFQPQHF.

The V call is TRBV11-2, the J call TRBJ2-7, with 8 bases lining up with TRBD2. Germline V gene data show CDR1 as SGHAT and CDR2 as FQNNGV. V was pared by 1 base and J by 6 bases, with 8 bases of the junction left unmatched. The CDR3 runs to 15 residues. Here the CDR3 DNA reads TGTGCCAGCAGCTTAGTACCGGGAGGGGTGTCCGAGCAGTACTTC. Protein sequence: CASSLVPGGVSEQYF.

The genes are TRBV13 and TRBJ2-1, with TRBD1 identical over 9 bases. The CDR3 runs 13 residues. Germline V gene data show CDR1 as PRHDT and CDR2 as FYEKMQ (reference sequence). The ends lost 9 bases at V and 4 bases at J; junction bases unmatched: 4. The CDR3 nucleotides read TGTGCCAGTGCGGGACAGGGATACAATGAGCAGTTCTTC. Protein sequence: CASAGQGYNEQFF.

This clone was observed a few times. The V and J genes are TRBV6-1 and TRBJ1-2; D is unclear. Trimming stripped 5 bases from V and 6 bases from J, with 16 bases between. The CDR3 is made up of 14 amino acids. The germline gives CDR1 MNHNS, CDR2 SASEGT. The CDR3 reads CASSLRAGEDGYTF. The CDR3 DNA reads as TGTGCCAGCAGTCTCCGAGCGGGCGAGGATGGCTACACCTTC.

The chain joins TRBV7-3 to TRBJ2-7; D is possibly TRBD2 (7 bases). V was trimmed by 1 base and J by 6 bases, leaving 25 bases between them. Germline values: CDR1 SGHTA, CDR2 FQGTGA. This CDR3 region has 18 residues. The chain's CDR3 is CASSLNPTGAGVGGEQYF. The CDR3 DNA reads as TGTGCCAGCAGCTTAAACCCCACCGGGGCGGGAGTAGGGGGCGAGCAGTACTTC.

This clone has only a few counts. The gene calls are TRBV29-1 and TRBJ2-3, with 9 bases lining up with TRBD1. Losses at the gene ends were 5 bases for V and 3 bases for J; bases not matched to a gene: 3. Germline CDR1 is SQVTM and CDR2 is ANQGSEA. This CDR3 contains 13 residues. The CDR3, as DNA: TGCAGCGTTCCGACAGGGGGAACAGATACGCAGTATTTT. As protein: CSVPTGGTDTQYF.

The chain combines TRBV5-4 with TRBJ2-2; perhaps TRBD1 as D (6 bases). V was trimmed by 4 bases and J by 0 bases, leaving 13 bases between them. CDR1 is SGHNT, CDR2 YYREEE, per germline (reference sequence). There are 16 residues in the CDR3. The CDR3 nucleotides are TGTGCCAGCAGCCTCCTACAGGGTTCGAACACCGGGGAGCTGTTTTTT. Protein sequence: CASSLLQGSNTGELFF.

V is TRBV19 and J is TRBJ2-7; 10 bases are shared with TRBD2. The CDR3 runs to 15 residues. Trimming at V came to 4 bases and at J to 4 bases, leaving 7 bases not matched to a gene. Germline CDR1 reads LNHDA; CDR2 reads SQIVND (reference sequence). The CDR3 here is CASSTGLATGYEQYF. The CDR3 bases are TGTGCCAGTAGTACGGGACTAGCGACAGGATACGAGCAGTACTTC.

The chain recombines TRBV5-1 with TRBJ2-5, with a tentative D call TRBD1 (5 bases). V lost 0 bases and J 5 bases, leaving 11 bases between the germline ends. Looked up from germline, CDR1 is SGHRS and CDR2 is YFSETQ. This CDR3 contains 14 residues. The CDR3 region is CASSLAQGSETQYF. The CDR3 region has the DNA TGCGCCAGCAGCTTGGCCCAGGGTTCGGAGACCCAGTACTTC.

As regards this clone: A junction end diverges from the germline sequence, so it may reflect a read error. This chain links TRBV7-9 with TRBJ1-5, with unresolved D. The length of the CDR3 is 13 residues. Per the germline V gene, CDR1 is SEHNR and CDR2 is FQNEAQ (reference sequence). Here the CDR3 reads CSSSHSFNQPQHF. For the CDR3, the DNA is TGTTCCAGCAGCCACTCATTCAATCAGCCCCAGCATTTT.

The V gene is TRBV28, the J gene TRBJ2-1; D unresolved. CDR1 MDHEN and CDR2 SYDVKM come from the germline V gene. CDR3 size: 16 residues. V was trimmed by 5 bases and J by 0 bases, leaving 14 bases between them. The CDR3 loop is CASSTVAASSYNEQFF. The CDR3 DNA sequence: TGTGCCAGCAGTACCGTGGCGGCCAGCTCCTACAATGAGCAGTTCTTC.

The J gene is TRBJ1-1, the V gene TRBV10-2; a possible D gene is TRBD1 (6 bases). Trimming took off 7 bases at V and 1 base at J, with 10 bases between the two ends. Per the germline V gene, CDR1 is WSHSY and CDR2 is SAAADI. The CDR3 has 13 amino acids. The CDR3 here is CASNGQPNTEAFF. The CDR3 DNA reads TGCGCCAGCAACGGACAGCCGAACACTGAAGCTTTCTTT.